This T cell receptor beta chain was identified in a study of beta chain features in type 1 diabetes. Study summary: Cell yields, gender and age were comparable in patients and healthy donors.

Without exception, sorted populations had purity beyond 95%. As every portion of the isolated RNA was reverse transcribed, the sequencing read expressed TCRB transcripts. Repertoires were generated with immunoSEQ multiplex PCR, while TCRdb's copy carries only in-frame clones and drops some. The sample carries under 450,000 clones, more than 12% recorded once. J was trimmed by 4 bases and V by 0 bases; bases with no gene match: 3. The CDR3 sequence is 15 residues long. Per germline, CDR1 SGDLS and CDR2 YYNGEE. This clone was observed a few times. Its antigen is unknown. Study-wide results and caveats: Naive, central memory and Treg TCRB repertoires appeared more alike in patients than in healthy donors.

This TCR was recovered from a woman between 18 and 30 years old in good health. V and J are TRBV9 and TRBJ1-2; 10 bases match TRBD1. Sequencing was carried out using naive CD4+ T cells from blood. The CDR3 loop is CASSVAWTGGYGYTF. The CDR3 DNA follows: TGTGCCAGCAGCGTAGCTTGGACAGGGGGCTATGGCTACACCTTC.